The rows below give T cell receptor beta chains drawn from one sample of a study of OX40 agonist ivuxolimab in advanced cancers. Sequenced by immunoSEQ multiplex PCR; TCRdb stores in-frame clones only, minus some. The data contain tens of thousands of clones, 84% of them singletons. The starting material was CD4+ or CD8+ T cells sorted from blood, obtained in a trial of the OX40 agonist ivuxolimab. These receptors originate from an adult with an advanced solid tumor such as melanoma, head and neck, liver or kidney cancer. Both conserved end residues are part of each CDR3. A D gene is named only where the DNA matches it firmly. The size of a clone is reported for some rows only, either as once, few or many, or as a class for expanded clones.

d_gene,abundance,j_gene,v_gene,CDR3nt,CDR3aa
.,.,TRBJ2-5,TRBV11-3,TGTGCCAGCAGCCCCCAGGAGACCCAGTACTTC,CASSPQETQYF
.,once,TRBJ2-5,TRBV28,TGTGCCAGCAGTTTAACGCGGCAGACCCAAGAGACCCAGTACTTC,CASSLTRQTQETQYF
.,.,TRBJ1-6,TRBV5-1,TGCGCCAGCAGCAAGGGCCCGCGGGATGCACCCCTCCACTTT,CASSKGPRDAPLHF
TRBD2,.,TRBJ2-7,TRBV27,TGTGCCAGCAGTTTCCGGGCGCGGGAGGGGCAGTACTTC,CASSFRAREGQYF
.,.,TRBJ1-5,TRBV19,TGTGCCAGTAGTGGCGTTGGGGGGTTCGCCCATCAGCCCCAGCATTTT,CASSGVGGFAHQPQHF
.,.,TRBJ2-1,TRBV5-1,TGCGCCAGCGCACCCGACGAAATAACGGGCAATGAGCAGTTCTTC,CASAPDEITGNEQFF
.,once,TRBJ2-3,TRBV11-3,TGTGCCAGCAGCTTAGATTACGAGGGACCTCGCACAGATACGCAGTATTTT,CASSLDYEGPRTDTQYF
.,.,TRBJ1-2,TRBV15,TGTGCCACCAGCAGTGGAAACAGGAGAAACTATGGCTACACCTTC,CATSSGNRRNYGYTF
TRBD2,.,TRBJ2-5,TRBV11-2,TGTGCCAGCAGCCCGGGGGGGGAGGAGACCCAGTACTTC,CASSPGGEETQYF
.,few,TRBJ1-1,TRBV12-5,TGTGCTAGTGGTTTGAGGGGGTTGGGCACTGAAGCTTTCTTT,CASGLRGLGTEAFF
TRBD2,.,TRBJ2-5,TRBV5-1,TGCGCCAGCAGCTTGGGTGGGAGGGCCGAAGAGACCCAGTACTTC,CASSLGGRAEETQYF
.,.,TRBJ2-7,TRBV19,TGTGCCAGTCGGAGAGAGGAGTTTTCCAACGAGCAGTACTTC,CASRREEFSNEQYF
.,.,TRBJ1-4,TRBV19,TGTGCCAGTAGTAAGTCCCCCACTAATGAAAAACTGTTTTTT,CASSKSPTNEKLFF
.,.,TRBJ2-3,TRBV4-3,TGCGCCAGCAGCCAAGCGGCCCCTAGCACAGATACGCAGTATTTT,CASSQAAPSTDTQYF
.,.,TRBJ2-2,TRBV11-3,TGTGCCAGCAGCTTGACGGACAGACCGAACACCGGGGAGCTGTTTTTT,CASSLTDRPNTGELFF
.,.,TRBJ2-7,TRBV7-6,TGTGCCAGCAGCTTAGATGGGGTTACGCTCTACGAGCAGTACTTC,CASSLDGVTLYEQYF
.,.,TRBJ2-3,TRBV12-5,TGTGCTAGTGGTGCCCCACAGGGTACAGATACGCAGTATTTT,CASGAPQGTDTQYF
.,.,TRBJ2-7,TRBV7-6,TGTGCCAGCAGCTTAGGGGTAGGGCTCGACGAGCAGTACTTC,CASSLGVGLDEQYF
TRBD1,.,TRBJ2-7,TRBV28,TGTGCCAGCAGTTCTCCGGGACAGGGAATGATGCAGTACTTC,CASSSPGQGMMQYF
.,.,TRBJ2-5,TRBV10-3,TGTGCCATCAGTGAGAGGGGGGGGGCGGGAGAGACCCAGTACTTC,CAISERGGAGETQYF
.,.,TRBJ2-3,TRBV7-2,TGTGCCAGCAGCTTAAGGACTACCACAGATACGCAGTATTTT,CASSLRTTTDTQYF
.,.,TRBJ2-7,TRBV11-2,TGTGCCAGCAGCTTAGTGCCGGGAAACGAGCAGTACTTC,CASSLVPGNEQYF
TRBD2,once,TRBJ2-1,TRBV7-3,TGTGCCAGTGGCCGGGGACTAGCGGGAGCCAATGAGCAGTTCTTC,CASGRGLAGANEQFF
.,.,TRBJ1-1,TRBV7-2,TGTGCCAGCAGCCTCAACGTTAACACTGAAGCTTTCTTT,CASSLNVNTEAFF
TRBD1,.,TRBJ1-2,TRBV14,TGTGCCAGCAGCCAAGATTTAATAGGGACAGGGGAAAATGGCTACACCTTC,CASSQDLIGTGENGYTF
TRBD2,.,TRBJ2-1,TRBV11-2,TGTGCCAGCAGCTTAGAAGCGGGGAACAAGTACAATGAGCAGTTCTTC,CASSLEAGNKYNEQFF
.,.,TRBJ1-3,TRBV5-1,TGCGCCAGCAGCCCTCAGGGGATCTCTGGAAACACCATATATTTT,CASSPQGISGNTIYF
.,.,TRBJ1-5,TRBV28,TGTGCCAGCAGCGCCGGTGTGGGGCTCAATCAGCCCCAGCATTTT,CASSAGVGLNQPQHF
.,.,TRBJ2-7,TRBV19,TGTGCCAGTAGTATCCGGCCGGGGTACTCCTACGAGCAGTACTTC,CASSIRPGYSYEQYF
.,.,TRBJ2-3,TRBV29-1,TGCAGCGTCCGGCAAATGAGCACAGATACGCAGTATTTT,CSVRQMSTDTQYF
TRBD1,.,TRBJ1-5,TRBV6-6,TGTGCCAGCAGAGACAGGGAAAATCAGCCCCAGCATTTT,CASRDRENQPQHF
TRBD1,.,TRBJ1-3,TRBV18,TGTGCCAGCTCACCGACAGGGTATGATTCTGGAAACACCATATATTTT,CASSPTGYDSGNTIYF
TRBD1,.,TRBJ1-2,TRBV5-5,TGTGCCAGCAGCCCTGGAGGGGACAGCTATGGCTACACCTTC,CASSPGGDSYGYTF
TRBD1,.,TRBJ2-2,TRBV7-3,TGTGCCAGCAGCATCGGACAGGGGTTAGGCACCGGGGAGCTGTTTTTT,CASSIGQGLGTGELFF
.,.,TRBJ2-5,TRBV15,TGTGCCACCAGCAGCCTACGCTTAGAGACCCAGTACTTC,CATSSLRLETQYF
TRBD1,.,TRBJ1-5,TRBV5-1,TGCGCCAGCAGCCTCACAGGGGTAGGTCAGCCCCAGCATTTT,CASSLTGVGQPQHF
.,few,TRBJ1-4,TRBV4-3,TGCGCCAGCAGCCAAGGGCCGGATGCAACTAATGAAAAACTGTTTTTT,CASSQGPDATNEKLFF
.,.,TRBJ2-7,TRBV12-5,TGTGCTAGTGCCGTATACGAGCAGTACTTC,CASAVYEQYF
TRBD2,.,TRBJ2-3,TRBV2,TGTGCCAGCAGTGATGGGACTAGCAGAGATACGCAGTATTTT,CASSDGTSRDTQYF
TRBD2,.,TRBJ2-2,TRBV27,TGTGCCAGCAGTGTCCGACTAGCAGGCACCGGGGAGCTGTTTTTT,CASSVRLAGTGELFF
TRBD1,.,TRBJ1-2,TRBV5-1,TGCGCCAGCAGCTTAGCGGGACAGGGTGGCTACACCTTC,CASSLAGQGGYTF
.,few,TRBJ1-1,TRBV30,TGTGCCTGGAGTGCCCACCGGTCCCAAGGCGAAGCTTTCTTT,CAWSAHRSQGEAFF
.,.,TRBJ2-1,TRBV11-3,TGTGCCAGCAGCTTATCTCGTTCCAATGAGCAGTTCTTC,CASSLSRSNEQFF